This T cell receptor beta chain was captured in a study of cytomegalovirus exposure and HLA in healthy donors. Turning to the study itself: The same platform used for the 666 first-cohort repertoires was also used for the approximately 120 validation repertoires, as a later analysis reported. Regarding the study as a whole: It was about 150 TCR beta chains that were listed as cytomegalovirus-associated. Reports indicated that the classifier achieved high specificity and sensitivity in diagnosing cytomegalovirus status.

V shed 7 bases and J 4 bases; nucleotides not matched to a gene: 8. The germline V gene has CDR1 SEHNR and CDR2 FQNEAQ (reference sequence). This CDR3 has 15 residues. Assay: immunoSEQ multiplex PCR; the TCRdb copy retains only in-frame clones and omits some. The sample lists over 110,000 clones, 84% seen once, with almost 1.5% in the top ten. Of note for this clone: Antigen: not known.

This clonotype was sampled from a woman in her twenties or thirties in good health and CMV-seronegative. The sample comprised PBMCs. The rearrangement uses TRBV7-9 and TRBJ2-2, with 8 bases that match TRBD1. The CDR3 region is CASKLDRVATGELFF. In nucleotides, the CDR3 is TGTGCCAGCAAACTGGACAGGGTAGCCACCGGGGAGCTGTTTTTT. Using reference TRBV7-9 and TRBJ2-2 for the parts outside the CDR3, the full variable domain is DTGVSQNPRHKITKRGQNVTFRCDPISEHNRLYWYRQTLGQGPEFLTYFQNEAQLEKSRLLSDRFSAERPKGSFSTLEIQRTEQGDSAMYLCASKLDRVATGELFFGEGSRLTVL.